This T cell receptor beta chain comes out of a study of cytomegalovirus exposure and HLA in healthy donors. Germline V gene sequence: CDR1 MNHNY, CDR2 SVGAGI (reference sequence). V gave up 6 bases and J gave up 4 bases; unmatched junction bases: 7. The CDR3 loop spans 14 amino acids. PCR primers comprised 60 Vbeta and 13 Jbeta primers. Using immunoSEQ multiplex PCR, the repertoire was profiled, and TCRdb retains in-frame clones only, with some absent. The table lists about 300,000 clones, roughly 88% of them singletons. The TCR comes from a man aged 35-49 years in good health and CMV-seropositive. The sample taken for sequencing was PBMCs. This sequence joins TRBV6-6 and TRBJ1-2, with TRBD1 matching over 8 bases. CDR3 bases: TGTGCCAGCAGAGATGGGACAGGAGCCTATGGCTACACCTTC. The encoded protein is CASRDGTGAYGYTF.